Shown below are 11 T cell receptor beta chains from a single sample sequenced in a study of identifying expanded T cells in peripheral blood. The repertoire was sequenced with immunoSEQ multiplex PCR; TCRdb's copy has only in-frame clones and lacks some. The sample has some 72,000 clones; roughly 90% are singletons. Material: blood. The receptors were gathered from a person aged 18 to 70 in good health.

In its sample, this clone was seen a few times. The chain's CDR3 is CASSVEHNSPLHF. The CDR3 DNA is TGTGCCAGCAGCGTAGAACATAATTCACCCCTCCACTTT. The rearrangement uses TRBV9 and TRBJ1-6; D is unclear. The length of the CDR3 is 13 residues. CDR1 and CDR2 (germline): SGDLS, YYNGEE. Trimming left V 0 bases short and J 5 bases short, with 3 bases between. Drawing the rest from reference TRBV9 and TRBJ1-6, the complete variable domain is DSGVTQTPKHLITATGQRVTLRCSPRSGDLSVYWYQQSLDQGLQFLIQYYNGEERAKGNILERFSAQQFPDLHSELNLSSLELGDSALYFCASSVEHNSPLHFGNGTRLTVT.

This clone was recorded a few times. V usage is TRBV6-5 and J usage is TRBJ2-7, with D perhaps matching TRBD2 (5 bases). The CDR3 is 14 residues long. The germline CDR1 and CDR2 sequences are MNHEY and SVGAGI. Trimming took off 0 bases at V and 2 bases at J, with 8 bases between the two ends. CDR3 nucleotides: TGTGCCAGCAGTTACTCGCCGGGAACCTACGAGCAGTACTTC. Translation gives CASSYSPGTYEQYF.

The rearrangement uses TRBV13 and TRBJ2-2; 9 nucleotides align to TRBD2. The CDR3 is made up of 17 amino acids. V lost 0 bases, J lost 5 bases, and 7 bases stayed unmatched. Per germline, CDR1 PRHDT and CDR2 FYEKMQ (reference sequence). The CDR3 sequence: CASSLGALAGRTGELFF. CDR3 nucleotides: TGTGCCAGCAGCTTAGGGGCGCTAGCGGGGAGGACCGGGGAGCTGTTTTTT.

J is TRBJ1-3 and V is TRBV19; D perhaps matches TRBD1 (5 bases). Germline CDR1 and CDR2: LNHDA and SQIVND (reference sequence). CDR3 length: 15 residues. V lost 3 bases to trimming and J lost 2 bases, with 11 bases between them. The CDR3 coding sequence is TGTGCCAGTAGTATTTTTGCCAGGGCTGGAAACACCATATATTTT. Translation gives CASSIFARAGNTIYF.

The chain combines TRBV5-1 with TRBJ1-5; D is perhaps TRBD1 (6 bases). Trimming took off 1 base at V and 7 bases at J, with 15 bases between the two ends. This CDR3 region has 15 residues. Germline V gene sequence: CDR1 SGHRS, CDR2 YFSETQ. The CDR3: CASSLMGGEGQPQHF. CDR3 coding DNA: TGCGCCAGCAGCTTGATGGGGGGCGAAGGCCAGCCCCAGCATTTT. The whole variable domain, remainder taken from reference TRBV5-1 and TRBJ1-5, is KAGVTQTPRYLIKTRGQQVTLSCSPISGHRSVSWYQQTPGQGLQFLFEYFSETQRNKGNFPGRFSGRQFSNSRSEMNVSTLELGDSALYLCASSLMGGEGQPQHFGDGTRLSIL.

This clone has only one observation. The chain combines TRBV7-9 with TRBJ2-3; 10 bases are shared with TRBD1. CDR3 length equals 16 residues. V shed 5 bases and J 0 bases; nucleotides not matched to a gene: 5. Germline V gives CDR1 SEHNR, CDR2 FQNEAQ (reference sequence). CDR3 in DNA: TGTGCCAGCAGCACATGGACAGGGGGGAGCACAGATACGCAGTATTTT. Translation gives CASSTWTGGSTDTQYF.

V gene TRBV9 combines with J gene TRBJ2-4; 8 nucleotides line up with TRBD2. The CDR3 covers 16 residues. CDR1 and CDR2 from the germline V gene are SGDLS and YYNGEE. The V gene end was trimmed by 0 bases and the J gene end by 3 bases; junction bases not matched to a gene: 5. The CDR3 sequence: CASSVDLRGGKNIQYF. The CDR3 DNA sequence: TGTGCCAGCAGCGTAGATCTCCGGGGGGGCAAAAACATTCAGTACTTC.

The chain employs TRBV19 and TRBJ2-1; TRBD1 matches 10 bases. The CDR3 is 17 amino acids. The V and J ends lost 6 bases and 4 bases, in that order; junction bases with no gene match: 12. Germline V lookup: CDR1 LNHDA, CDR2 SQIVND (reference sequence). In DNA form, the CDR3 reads TGTGCCAGTAGGAGTATAGGGGGGGACAGGGGTTACAATGAGCAGTTCTTC. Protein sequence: CASRSIGGDRGYNEQFF.

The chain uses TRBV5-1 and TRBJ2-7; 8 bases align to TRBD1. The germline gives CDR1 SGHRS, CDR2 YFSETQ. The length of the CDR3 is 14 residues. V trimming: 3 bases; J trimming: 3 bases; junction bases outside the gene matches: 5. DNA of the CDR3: TGCGCCAGCAGCTATGCAGGGGGCGACTACGAGCAGTACTTC. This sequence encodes CASSYAGGDYEQYF.

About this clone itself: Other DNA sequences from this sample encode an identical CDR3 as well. The CDR3 is CASSPPGTSSYEQYF. In DNA form, the CDR3 reads TGTGCCAGCTCACCCCCCGGGACTAGCTCCTACGAGCAGTACTTC. J is TRBJ2-7 and V is TRBV18; the match to TRBD2 covers 8 bases. V gave up 3 bases and J gave up 0 bases; unmatched junction bases: 4. The germline V gene has CDR1 KGHSH and CDR2 LQKENI. This CDR3 is built from 15 residues.

The CDR3, as DNA: TGTGCCAGCAGTTGGACTAGCGGGGGAACCGGGGAGCTGTTTTTT. This sequence encodes CASSWTSGGTGELFF. V and J are TRBV9 and TRBJ2-2; 13 nucleotides agree with TRBD2. Unmatched junction bases numbered 3, after V lost 5 bases and J lost 5 bases. This CDR3 comprises 15 residues. Germline CDR1 is SGDLS and CDR2 is YYNGEE. The entire variable domain, with the rest obtained from reference TRBV9 and TRBJ2-2, is as follows: DSGVTQTPKHLITATGQRVTLRCSPRSGDLSVYWYQQSLDQGLQFLIQYYNGEERAKGNILERFSAQQFPDLHSELNLSSLELGDSALYFCASSWTSGGTGELFFGEGSRLTVL.